This TCR beta chain is from a study of control samples from healthy donors and cancer patients. The data were produced by immunoSEQ multiplex PCR, yet TCRdb's version contains in-frame clones alone and is incomplete. The data show around 94,000 clones, around 83% seen once. Trimming left V 0 bases short and J 10 bases short, with 13 bases between. The CDR3 runs 15 residues. CDR1 is LGHNA, CDR2 YNFKEQ, per germline. This clone was seen a few times. This sequence was found in a woman between 50 and 59 years old in good health. This chain connects TRBV4-2 to TRBJ1-6; the D gene is possibly TRBD1 (5 bases). Sequencing was performed on blood. CDR3 sequence: CASSQEVSGGSPLHF. CDR3 DNA: TGTGCCAGCAGCCAAGAGGTCAGTGGGGGGTCACCCCTCCACTTT.